This T cell receptor beta chain was sequenced for a study of CD8+CD57+ T cells in acquired aplastic anemia. On the study more broadly: Yields of DNA that came from sorted CD4+ and CD8+ cells averaged about 2.9 ug. As sequenced from healthy donors, CD4+ cells averaged about 11 million reads.

This CDR3 is 14 amino acids long. The trim removed 3 bases at V and 10 bases at J, leaving 8 bases unmatched. Germline V gene lookup returns CDR1 LGHNA and CDR2 YSLEER. Many counts were recorded for this clonotype. Its antigen is not known. Profiles of TCR beta VDJ and CDR3 were generated from a genomic DNA template. TCRdb called the reads again in MiXCR, with one record for every CDR3 protein. The table lists 150,000 to 200,000 distinct CDR3 sequences, approximately 46% of them singletons. Findings and limits, study-wide: Researchers report that 25 to 30 CD8+ CDR3 sequences appeared in both patients and controls. Any difference that existed in CD8+ Simpson's diversity between patients and controls was not significant.

The rearrangement joins TRBV4-3 to TRBJ2-1; 8 nucleotides agree with TRBD1. This TCR derives from a human donor in good health. The sequenced sample consisted of sorted CD4+, CD8+, or CD8+CD57+ T cells (not recorded which) from PBMCs. The DNA for the CDR3 is TGCGCCAGCAGCCATTGGACAGGGATTAGGGAGCAGTTCTTC. Translating it yields CASSHWTGIREQFF.